This T cell receptor (beta chain) was sequenced during a study of blood T cell repertoires in COVID-19. About the study: The study drew acute and convalescent COVID-19 samples from the United States, Italy and Spain. PBMCs, B-cell-depleted T cells, or T cells were the source of the cDNA or gDNA that made up the material.

Authors' analysis steps: Estimated nucleated cell counts came from reference gene primer amplification. The repertoire was sequenced with immunoSEQ multiplex PCR; TCRdb's copy has only in-frame clones and lacks some. The V and J calls and clone size come from that table; D and trimming were worked out from the DNA. The sample contains about 380,000 clones, 85% of which appear only once. This CDR3 is built from 14 residues. V gave up 2 bases and J gave up 8 bases; unmatched junction bases: 3. Germline CDR1 MNHEY, CDR2 SVGEGT. The V and J genes are TRBV6-2 or TRBV6-3 and TRBJ2-1; 10 positions match TRBD2. The specimen was peripheral blood. This TCR derives from a young woman with acute or convalescent COVID-19. CDR3 region: CASSYGLAAYEQFF. CDR3 in DNA: TGTGCCAGCAGTTACGGACTAGCGGCCTATGAGCAGTTCTTC.